The clone carrying this T cell receptor beta chain was found a few times. Its antigen is as yet unknown. The data derive from a study of beta chain features in type 1 diabetes. About the research overall: The study found patients and healthy donors alike in age, gender and cell yields.

Since all of the isolated RNA was reverse transcribed, expressed TCRB transcripts were what got sequenced. The average read count of naive, central memory and regulatory T cell samples was about 3.3 million. Only in-frame clones appear in the TCRdb table, and some are missing; sequencing was by immunoSEQ multiplex PCR. The sample shows some 240,000 clones, about a sixth of them seen only once. Populations obtained by sorting all exceeded 98% purity. Study outcomes and limitations: A definitive answer on HLA type influencing TCRB rearrangement was not reached here. Shorter TCRB CDR3s, moderately but significantly so, marked every one of the four CD4+ subsets in Type 1 diabetes patients.

The length of the CDR3 is 17 residues. Germline values: CDR1 GTSNPN, CDR2 SVGIG (reference sequence). Unmatched junction bases numbered 8, after V lost 0 bases and J lost 2 bases. The chain carries TRBV30 and TRBJ1-5; 9 bases fit TRBD1. The sequencing sample was made of naive CD4+ T cells from blood. The sequence came from a man aged 25-45 years with type 1 diabetes. CDR3 sequence: CAWSVGTGTLGNQPQHF. The CDR3 nucleotides are TGTGCCTGGAGTGTAGGGACAGGGACGCTCGGCAATCAGCCCCAGCATTTT.